The 28 T cell receptor beta chains reported below all come from one sample, sequenced in a study of T cells in Graves' hyperthyroidism and ophthalmopathy. RNA transcripts provided the source from which TCR beta CDR3 regions were amplified. Using the HTBI primer set, a first-round RT-PCR was run on the TCR CDR3. TCRdb re-called the multiplex PCR reads through MiXCR, storing one row per CDR3 protein. The sample gives about 380,000 distinct CDR3 sequences, approximately 15% of which show up once; roughly 9.6% is in the top ten. Sequencing used blood. The receptor set was obtained from a woman aged 55-69 years with Graves' hyperthyroidism.

This chain joins TRBV7-9 and TRBJ1-2, with D unresolved. The CDR3 runs 13 residues. V was trimmed by 3 bases and J by 6 bases, leaving 11 bases between them. CDR1 SEHNR and CDR2 FQNEAQ come from the germline V gene (reference sequence). CDR3 bases: TGTGCCAGCAGCTTGCTGGAGTGGAATGGCTACACCTTC. Translating gives CASSLLEWNGYTF. Variable domain in full (rest from reference TRBV7-9 and TRBJ1-2): DTGVSQNPRHKITKRGQNVTFRCDPISEHNRLYWYRQTLGQGPEFLTYFQNEAQLEKSRLLSDRFSAERPKGSFSTLEIQRTEQGDSAMYLCASSLLEWNGYTFGSGTRLTVV.

This clonotype was observed many times. This chain links TRBV5-4 with TRBJ2-1; D is unclear. V lost 4 bases to trimming and J lost 4 bases, with 18 bases between them. CDR3 length equals 16 residues. Germline V gives CDR1 SGHNT, CDR2 YYREEE (reference sequence). CDR3 loop: CASSLPRTHSYNEQFF. The CDR3 DNA follows: TGTGCCAGCAGCCTGCCCAGGACCCATTCTTACAATGAGCAGTTCTTC.

The table lists this clonotype with many counts. V usage is TRBV11-2 and J usage is TRBJ1-1; D may be TRBD1 (5 bases). The CDR3 runs 15 residues. Germline V CDR1 and CDR2: SGHAT, FQNNGV. V was shortened by 2 bases and J by 1 base, with 11 bases between the two germline ends. CDR3 protein: CASSLSRDPNTEAFF. In DNA form, the CDR3 reads TGTGCCAGCAGCTTAAGCCGGGACCCGAACACTGAAGCTTTCTTT.

Many counts were recorded for this clonotype. The genes are TRBV11-3 and TRBJ2-7; D call uncertain. Germline V gene sequence: CDR1 SGHNT, CDR2 YENEEA. This CDR3 region has 13 residues. The ends were cut back, 0 bases at V and 4 bases at J, with 7 bases in the middle. The CDR3 loop reads CASSLEQLYEQYF. CDR3 in DNA: TGTGCCAGCAGCTTAGAACAGCTTTACGAGCAGTACTTC. The full variable domain, completed using reference TRBV11-3 and TRBJ2-7, is EAGVVQSPRYKIIEKKQPVAFWCNPISGHNTLYWYLQNLGQGPELLIRYENEEAVDDSQLPKDRFSAERLKGVDSTLKIQPAELGDSAVYLCASSLEQLYEQYFGPGTRLTVT.

This clonotype was recorded at least ten times. The chain has TRBV2 and TRBJ2-7, with D tentatively TRBD1 (6 bases). Germline assignment: CDR1 SNHLY and CDR2 FYNNEI. V lost 4 bases and J lost 6, with 13 bases in between. The CDR3 loop spans 13 amino acids. The CDR3 DNA follows: TGTGCCAGCAGTGGCCAGGGGACGGGCGAGCAGTACTTC. It codes for CASSGQGTGEQYF.

This clonotype was picked up many times. The V call is TRBV19, the J call TRBJ1-2, with 12 bases matching TRBD1. The junction had 9 bases not matched to a gene; V was cut back by 7 bases and J by 6 bases. The CDR3 runs 15 residues. CDR1 and CDR2 from the germline V gene are LNHDA and SQIVND (reference sequence). The CDR3: CASTYTGTGGHGYTF. In DNA, the CDR3 is TGTGCCAGTACCTATACCGGGACAGGGGGCCATGGCTACACCTTC.

This clonotype has at least ten counts. V gene TRBV27 combines with J gene TRBJ1-5; D is possibly TRBD1 (6 bases). Germline V lookup: CDR1 MNHEY, CDR2 SMNVEV (reference sequence). The V end lost 3 bases, the J end lost 6 bases, and 12 bases lay between the germline ends. This CDR3 comprises 14 residues. The CDR3 region is CASSLGGGTQPQHF. Written as DNA, the CDR3 is TGTGCCAGCAGTTTGGGGGGCGGCACTCAGCCCCAGCATTTT.

J is TRBJ1-3 and V is TRBV28, with D maybe TRBD1 (6 bases). Trimming took off 8 bases at V and 2 bases at J, with 10 bases between the two ends. Germline assignment: CDR1 MDHEN and CDR2 SYDVKM. CDR3 length: 13 residues. Written as DNA, the CDR3 is TGTGCCAGCTCCGGGACAACTGGAAACACCATATATTTT. Its translation is CASSGTTGNTIYF.

This clonotype has just a few counts. J is TRBJ2-2 and V is TRBV18; 12 bases map to TRBD2. CDR1 is KGHSH, CDR2 LQKENI, per germline. J gave up 4 bases and V 3 bases, and 6 bases lay outside the gene matches. This CDR3 has 17 residues. CDR3: CASSPLLAGGTTGELFF. For the CDR3, the DNA is TGTGCCAGCTCACCCCTACTAGCGGGAGGAACCACCGGGGAGCTGTTTTTT.

There are a few counts of this clonotype. The V gene is TRBV20-1, the J gene TRBJ2-1; 16 positions agree with TRBD2. This CDR3 is built from 18 residues. Trimming removed 6 bases from V and 0 bases from J; junction bases left unmatched: 8. The germline CDR1 and CDR2 sequences are DFQATT and SNEGSKA (reference sequence). Here the CDR3 DNA reads TGCAGTGCGGGACTAGCGGGAGGGTCAATGAGCTCCTACAATGAGCAGTTCTTC. Translated: CSAGLAGGSMSSYNEQFF.

There are many counts of this clonotype. The chain has TRBV29-1 and TRBJ1-1, with D perhaps TRBD1 (5 bases). Per the germline V gene, CDR1 is SQVTM and CDR2 is ANQGSEA. The CDR3 is 13 residues long. Between the trimmed V and J ends, which lost 7 bases and 4 bases, there was a span of 16 bases. CDR3 in amino acids: CSGARGSGTEAFF. The CDR3 DNA is TGCAGCGGGGCGCGGGGCTCGGGCACTGAAGCTTTCTTT. Supplemented by reference TRBV29-1 and TRBJ1-1, the full variable domain reads SAVISQKPSRDICQRGTSLTIQCQVDSQVTMMFWYRQQPGQSLTLIATANQGSEATYESGFVIDKFPISRPNLTFSTLTVSNMSPEDSSIYLCSGARGSGTEAFFGQGTRLTVV.

At least ten counts were recorded for this clonotype. The genes are TRBV12-3 or TRBV12-4 and TRBJ2-3; D uncertain. The CDR3 runs 12 residues. V was trimmed by 7 bases and J by 2 bases, leaving 7 bases between them. CDR3 nucleotide sequence: TGTGCCAGCACGGTCGCCACAGATACGCAGTATTTT. It specifies CASTVATDTQYF.

The J gene is TRBJ1-5, the V gene TRBV20-1, with D unclear. The V gene lost 6 bases and the J gene lost 6 bases, with 15 bases spanning the gap. The CDR3 is 13 amino acids. The V gene's germline CDR1 is DFQATT and CDR2 SNEGSKA (reference sequence). Written as DNA, the CDR3 is TGCAGTGCCGCGGGTGGGCAAGGTCAGCCCCAGCATTTT. It is translated as CSAAGGQGQPQHF.

This clonotype was found many times. CDR3 region: CASSSPWEATYEQYF. The CDR3 DNA reads as TGTGCCAGCAGCTCACCGTGGGAGGCTACCTACGAGCAGTACTTC. J is TRBJ2-7 and V is TRBV11-1, with a possible D match to TRBD2 (6 bases). Looked up from germline, CDR1 is SGHAT and CDR2 is FQDESV (reference sequence). This CDR3 contains 15 residues. The V end lost 4 bases, the J end lost 2 bases, and 15 bases lay between the germline ends.

Remarks on this clonotype: This may be a read error: a much more frequent sequence differs by one nucleotide. The V call is TRBV13, the J call TRBJ2-1; 9 bases agree with TRBD2. The trim removed 7 bases at V and 8 bases at J, leaving 12 bases unmatched. The CDR3 is 15 residues long. The germline CDR1 and CDR2 sequences are PRHDT and FYEKMQ (reference sequence). The CDR3, as DNA: TGTGCCAGCAAGGGGGGGCTAGCGGGATCTTATGAGCAGTTCTTC. Residues: CASKGGLAGSYEQFF.

This clonotype occurred many times. The genes are TRBV6-5 and TRBJ1-2; 9 bases match TRBD1. Unmatched junction bases numbered 1, after V lost 2 bases and J lost 3 bases. This CDR3 comprises 14 residues. CDR1 and CDR2 (germline): MNHEY, SVGAGI. CDR3 nucleotides: TGTGCCAGCAGTTACGACAGGGGGGACTATGGCTACACCTTC. Its protein product is CASSYDRGDYGYTF.

This clonotype was observed many times. V usage is TRBV7-8 and J usage is TRBJ2-3, with TRBD2 identical over 7 bases. CDR1 and CDR2 from the germline V gene are SGHVS and FQNEAQ. V lost 3 bases, J lost 1 base, and 7 bases stayed unmatched. CDR3 length equals 16 residues. CDR3: CASSLGGRRRTDTQYF. CDR3 bases: TGTGCCAGCAGCTTGGGGGGGAGACGGCGCACAGATACGCAGTATTTT.

This clonotype is a singleton in its sample. This chain links TRBV24-1 with TRBJ1-4; 8 bases align to TRBD1. The CDR3 contains 15 residues. After removal of 9 bases from V and 7 bases from J, the junction contained 12 bases not matched to a gene. Germline CDR1 is KGHDR and CDR2 is SFDVKD. The DNA for the CDR3 is TGTGCCACCTCCTCAACAGGGGGAGCCGGTGAAAAACTGTTTTTT. Protein: CATSSTGGAGEKLFF.

The chain combines TRBV7-9 with TRBJ2-2; 14 bases are shared with TRBD2. Germline CDR1 is SEHNR and CDR2 is FQNEAQ (reference sequence). This CDR3 region has 18 residues. With 6 bases clipped from V and 5 bases from J, the junction kept 11 bases outside the gene matches. The CDR3 here is CASSPSGTSGSWTGELFF. CDR3 nucleotide sequence: TGTGCCAGCAGTCCGTCCGGGACTAGCGGGAGTTGGACCGGGGAGCTGTTTTTT.

This clonotype was found many times. The chain is built from TRBV12-3 or TRBV12-4 and TRBJ1-1, with TRBD1 as a possible D gene (5 bases). The CDR3 runs 16 residues. The germline V and J ends were trimmed by 6 bases and 0 bases, with 17 bases remaining between them. The CDR3 nucleotides read TGTGCCAGCAGGTCACCGTTAGGGGTTATGAACACTGAAGCTTTCTTT. Translation: CASRSPLGVMNTEAFF.

This clonotype was counted at least ten times. The V call is TRBV12-3 or TRBV12-4, the J call TRBJ1-3; D might be TRBD1 (5 bases). V lost 3 bases and J 0 bases, leaving 6 bases between the germline ends. The CDR3 spans 14 residues. Here the CDR3 reads CASSLQGSGNTIYF. In DNA form, the CDR3 reads TGTGCCAGCAGTTTGCAGGGCTCTGGAAACACCATATATTTT.

V usage is TRBV6-6 and J usage is TRBJ1-1; D gene ambiguous. The CDR3 has 12 amino acids. Germline V CDR1 and CDR2: MNHNY, SVGAGI (reference sequence). The V gene lost 2 bases and the J gene lost 5 bases, with 6 bases spanning the gap. The CDR3 spells CASSYPVTEAFF. The CDR3, as DNA: TGTGCCAGCAGTTACCCGGTTACTGAAGCTTTCTTT.

This clonotype was seen at least ten times. The rearrangement links TRBV10-3 to TRBJ2-3; no clear D. From germline, CDR1 is ENHRY and CDR2 SYGVKD. CDR3 length equals 14 residues. V lost 6 bases to trimming and J lost 2 bases, with 12 bases between them. The CDR3 region is CAIRRQQNTDTQYF. CDR3 coding DNA: TGTGCCATCAGAAGGCAACAGAACACAGATACGCAGTATTTT.

This clonotype has ten or more counts. The gene calls are TRBV3-1 and TRBJ2-7; D is ambiguous. CDR1 and CDR2 (germline): LGHDT, YNNKEL (reference sequence). The CDR3 covers 12 residues. Trimming shortened V by 1 base and J by 5 bases, and 6 bases separated the two germline ends. CDR3 nucleotide sequence: TGTGCCAGCAGCCAAGGATTACACGAGCAGTACTTC. Its translation is CASSQGLHEQYF.

This clonotype was counted many times. This chain joins TRBV11-2 and TRBJ2-7; 10 bases are a match to TRBD2. This CDR3 is built from 12 residues. Germline V gene data show CDR1 as SGHAT and CDR2 as FQNNGV. The trim removed 6 bases at V and 5 bases at J, leaving 1 base unmatched. For the CDR3, the DNA is TGTGCCAGCAGTCTAGCGGGAGACGAGCAGTACTTC. This sequence encodes CASSLAGDEQYF. The variable domain in full, with the rest retrieved from reference TRBV11-2 and TRBJ2-7, is EAGVAQSPRYKIIEKRQSVAFWCNPISGHATLYWYQQILGQGPKLLIQFQNNGVVDDSQLPKDRFSAERLKGVDSTLKIQPAKLEDSAVYLCASSLAGDEQYFGPGTRLTVT.

This clonotype was seen many times. The V and J genes are TRBV7-8 and TRBJ2-5; D remains ambiguous. Germline values: CDR1 SGHVS, CDR2 FQNEAQ. The CDR3 sequence is 12 residues long. V lost 7 bases, J lost 6 bases, and 12 bases lay in between. The CDR3: CASTPFQQTQYF. CDR3 sequence (DNA): TGTGCCAGCACCCCATTCCAGCAGACCCAGTACTTC.

This chain links TRBV6-1 with TRBJ2-3; D is unclear. Trimming left V 3 bases short and J 8 bases short, with 6 bases between. The germline V gene encodes CDR1 MNHNS and CDR2 SASEGT. This CDR3 region has 11 residues. The CDR3 DNA reads TGTGCCAGCAGTGACGGAGCTACGCAGTATTTT. Its translation: CASSDGATQYF.

This clonotype has at least ten counts. This chain connects TRBV30 to TRBJ1-2; D uncertain. The V end was cut by 0 bases, the J end by 4 bases, with 9 bases between. CDR3 length: 13 residues. The germline CDR1 and CDR2 sequences are GTSNPN and SVGIG (reference sequence). DNA for the CDR3: TGTGCCTGGAGTGTATTCAGCAGCTATGGCTACACCTTC. It translates to CAWSVFSSYGYTF.